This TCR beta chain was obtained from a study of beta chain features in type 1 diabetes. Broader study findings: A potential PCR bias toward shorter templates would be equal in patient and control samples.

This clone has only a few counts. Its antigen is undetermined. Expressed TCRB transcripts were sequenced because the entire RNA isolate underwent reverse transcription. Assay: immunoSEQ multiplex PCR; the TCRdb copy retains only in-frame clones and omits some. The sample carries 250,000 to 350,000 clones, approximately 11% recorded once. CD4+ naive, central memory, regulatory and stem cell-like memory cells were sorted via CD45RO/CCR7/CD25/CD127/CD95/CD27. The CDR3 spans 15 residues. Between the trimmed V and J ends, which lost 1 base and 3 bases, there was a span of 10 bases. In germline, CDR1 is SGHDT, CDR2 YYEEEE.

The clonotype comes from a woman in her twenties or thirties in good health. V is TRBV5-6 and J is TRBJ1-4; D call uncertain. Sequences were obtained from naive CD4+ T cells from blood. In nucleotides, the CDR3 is TGTGCCAGCAGCTTGTGGGCAGCAGCTAATGAAAAACTGTTTTTT. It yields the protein CASSLWAAANEKLFF.